Following are 19 T cell receptor beta chains from one sample sequenced in a study of blood T cell repertoires in COVID-19. Profiling relied on immunoSEQ multiplex PCR, and the TCRdb table lists in-frame clones only, not all of them. Of around 240,000 clones in the sample, 80% to 90% are singletons; the top ten hold approximately 2%. The sequenced sample was PBMCs or T cells enriched from blood (not recorded which). The receptors here all came from a woman aged 50 to 60 who had recovered from COVID-19.

As regards this clone: One end of the junction does not line up with germline, which may come from a read error. In DNA form, the CDR3 reads TGTGCCAGCAGATCGACAGGGTGGGTCTTC. This sequence encodes CASRSTGWVF. The chain links TRBV28 to TRBJ2-7, with TRBD1 matching 7 bases. This CDR3 spans 10 amino acids. Germline V gene sequence: CDR1 MDHEN, CDR2 SYDVKM.

This clone is a singleton in its sample. The J gene is TRBJ1-3, the V gene TRBV7-2; D is possibly TRBD1 (5 bases). CDR3 size: 16 residues. The V end lost 5 bases, the J end lost 0 bases, and 14 bases lay between the germline ends. Germline V lookup: CDR1 SGHTA, CDR2 FQGNSA. CDR3 residues: CASSRGGRNSGNTIYF. The DNA of the CDR3 is TGTGCCAGCAGCCGGGGGGGACGCAACTCTGGAAACACCATATATTTT.

The chain links TRBV7-2 to TRBJ1-5; D may be TRBD1 (5 bases). Trimming stripped 6 bases from V and 1 base from J, with 13 bases between. From germline, CDR1 is SGHTA and CDR2 FQGNSA. The CDR3 length is 15 residues. The CDR3 is CASRPQGSSNQPQHF. CDR3 nucleotides: TGTGCCAGCAGACCCCAGGGATCCAGCAATCAGCCCCAGCATTTT.

The genes are TRBV20-1 and TRBJ1-5, with 7 bases that match TRBD1. The length of the CDR3 is 15 residues. The V segment lost 3 bases and the J segment 6 bases; nucleotides outside the gene matches: 11. Germline CDR1 and CDR2: DFQATT and SNEGSKA (reference sequence). The CDR3 reads CSASGPDRAGQPQHF. The CDR3 DNA sequence: TGCAGTGCTAGTGGCCCCGACAGGGCGGGTCAGCCCCAGCATTTT.

This clone is a singleton in its sample. This sequence joins TRBV5-1 and TRBJ2-3, with 8 bases fitting TRBD1. The CDR3 is 15 residues long. The trim removed 4 bases at V and 5 bases at J, leaving 9 bases unmatched. Germline V CDR1 and CDR2: SGHRS, YFSETQ. CDR3 nucleotide sequence: TGCGCCAGCAGCGCCCAGGGGGCGCAAATAGATACGCAGTATTTT. Its protein is CASSAQGAQIDTQYF.

The chain couples TRBV19 to TRBJ1-2; TRBD1 aligns across 9 bases. V dropped 8 bases and J dropped 8; count of bases not matched to a gene: 12. CDR1 is LNHDA, CDR2 SQIVND, per germline (reference sequence). The CDR3 consists of 14 residues. CDR3 residues: CASHPGTGSGGYTF. CDR3 coding DNA: TGTGCCAGTCACCCCGGGACAGGGTCCGGGGGCTACACCTTC.

The chain recombines TRBV5-1 with TRBJ2-5; 8 bases match TRBD1. The CDR3 has 15 residues. Losses at the gene ends were 2 bases for V and 4 bases for J; bases not matched to a gene: 7. Germline lookup yields CDR1 SGHRS and CDR2 YFSETQ. The CDR3 region is CASSLKAGTGETQYF. CDR3 nucleotides: TGCGCCAGCAGCTTAAAAGCAGGGACAGGAGAGACCCAGTACTTC.

This chain links TRBV25-1 with TRBJ1-2; D is perhaps TRBD1 (5 bases). The CDR3 covers 13 residues. Germline V gene data show CDR1 as MGHDK and CDR2 as SYGVNS. The germline V and J ends were trimmed by 6 bases and 7 bases, with 15 bases remaining between them. CDR3 protein: CASSPREWGGYTF. The CDR3 nucleotides read TGTGCCAGCAGCCCCAGGGAATGGGGTGGCTACACCTTC.

The chain combines TRBV3-1 (or the pseudogene TRBV3-2) with TRBJ1-2; TRBD1 matches 8 bases. The CDR3 is 14 amino acids. J was trimmed by 5 bases and V by 7 bases; bases with no gene match: 9. CDR1 and CDR2 from the germline V gene are LGHDT and YNNKEL (reference sequence). CDR3 nucleotide sequence: TGTGCCAGCACCCCGGTACAGGGGGGATATGGCTACACCTTC. The encoded protein is CASTPVQGGYGYTF.

The rearrangement uses TRBV5-1 and TRBJ2-7; 8 positions agree with TRBD2. V dropped 4 bases and J dropped 3; count of bases not matched to a gene: 6. Germline V gene lookup returns CDR1 SGHRS and CDR2 YFSETQ. CDR3 length equals 14 residues. The CDR3 bases are TGCGCCAGCAGCCCCGGCGCGGGAGGCTACGAGCAGTACTTC. This codes for CASSPGAGGYEQYF.

As regards this clone: The junction differs from germline at one of its ends, possibly a read error. The V gene is TRBV7-7, the J gene TRBJ2-1, with 12 positions matching TRBD2. The CDR3 runs to 16 residues. Germline CDR1 reads SSHAT; CDR2 reads FNYEAQ (reference sequence). The CDR3 DNA reads as TGTGCTAGCAGCTTAATACTAGCGGGAGGAAACAATGAGCAGTTCTTC. Translated, it gives CASSLILAGGNNEQFF.

The chain employs TRBV27 and TRBJ2-1, with 10 bases matching TRBD2. J gave up 7 bases and V 5 bases, and 11 bases lay outside the gene matches. Germline V gene data show CDR1 as MNHEY and CDR2 as SMNVEV (reference sequence). There are 16 residues in the CDR3. CDR3 sequence reads: CASSPLGASGSNEQFF. The CDR3 nucleotides read TGTGCCAGCAGTCCCCTGGGGGCTAGCGGGAGTAATGAGCAGTTCTTC.

The rearrangement joins TRBV23-1 to TRBJ1-5; 11 bases agree with TRBD1. TRBV23-1 qualifies as an ORF whose function is uncertain. The CDR3 has 18 residues. With V trimmed by 2 bases and J by 7 bases, 13 bases remained unmatched. The CDR3 coding sequence is TGCGCCAGCAGTCAAGAGGGGGACAGGGGGACTTTATGGCAGCCCCAGCATTTT. The encoded protein is CASSQEGDRGTLWQPQHF.

This rearrangement joins TRBV5-1 to TRBJ1-6; D ambiguous. Per germline, CDR1 SGHRS and CDR2 YFSETQ. Trimming took 1 base from V and 8 from J, leaving 16 bases between them. The CDR3 totals 16 residues. CDR3 residues: CASSLRTGWVDSPLHF. The CDR3 DNA sequence: TGCGCCAGCAGCTTGAGGACGGGGTGGGTGGATTCACCCCTCCACTTT.

This sequence joins TRBV28 and TRBJ1-1, with D perhaps TRBD1 (5 bases). This CDR3 is 16 amino acids long. V was clipped by 3 bases and J by 2 bases, with 16 bases between them. CDR1 is MDHEN, CDR2 SYDVKM, per germline. The CDR3: CASSFGQGSQNTEAFF. CDR3 bases: TGTGCCAGCAGTTTCGGGCAGGGTAGCCAAAACACTGAAGCTTTCTTT.

V and J are TRBV7-8 and TRBJ1-3, with D maybe TRBD1 (5 bases). Trimming shortened V by 0 bases and J by 0 bases, and 9 bases separated the two germline ends. This CDR3 has 16 residues. Germline CDR1 is SGHVS and CDR2 is FQNEAQ. The CDR3, as DNA: TGTGCCAGCAGCTTAGCTGCAGGGATCTCTGGAAACACCATATATTTT. This codes for CASSLAAGISGNTIYF. The whole variable domain, filled in from reference TRBV7-8 and TRBJ1-3, reads GAGVSQSPRYKVAKRGQDVALRCDPISGHVSLFWYQQALGQGPEFLTYFQNEAQLDKSGLPSDRFFAERPEGSVSTLKIQRTQQEDSAVYLCASSLAAGISGNTIYFGEGSWLTVV.

V and J are TRBV20-1 and TRBJ2-7; 7 bases fit TRBD1. The CDR3 covers 12 residues. J lost 6 bases, V lost 3 bases, and 5 bases had no gene match. Looked up from germline, CDR1 is DFQATT and CDR2 is SNEGSKA (reference sequence). Here the CDR3 DNA reads TGCAGTGCTAGTCGGGCAGGGGGCGAGCAGTACTTC. The encoded protein is CSASRAGGEQYF.

This clone was detected only a few times. V usage is TRBV5-6 and J usage is TRBJ1-1, with 7 nucleotides matching TRBD1. CDR1 and CDR2 from the germline V gene are SGHDT and YYEEEE. The CDR3 length is 15 residues. The V and J ends lost 4 bases and 6 bases, in that order; junction bases with no gene match: 12. The CDR3 DNA reads as TGTGCCAGCAGCCGAAGCCCGACAGGGCTCGCTGAAGCTTTCTTT. Its protein is CASSRSPTGLAEAFF.

Points on this clone: The sample holds other DNA sequences that translate to the same CDR3. This chain links TRBV9 with TRBJ2-7; 9 positions match TRBD2. V lost 0 bases to trimming and J lost 4 bases; unmatched junction nucleotides: 2. The CDR3 is 14 residues long. CDR1 is SGDLS and CDR2 is YYNGEE in the germline V gene. The CDR3 here is CASSVGLAAYEQYF. DNA for the CDR3: TGTGCCAGCAGCGTAGGACTAGCGGCGTACGAGCAGTACTTC.